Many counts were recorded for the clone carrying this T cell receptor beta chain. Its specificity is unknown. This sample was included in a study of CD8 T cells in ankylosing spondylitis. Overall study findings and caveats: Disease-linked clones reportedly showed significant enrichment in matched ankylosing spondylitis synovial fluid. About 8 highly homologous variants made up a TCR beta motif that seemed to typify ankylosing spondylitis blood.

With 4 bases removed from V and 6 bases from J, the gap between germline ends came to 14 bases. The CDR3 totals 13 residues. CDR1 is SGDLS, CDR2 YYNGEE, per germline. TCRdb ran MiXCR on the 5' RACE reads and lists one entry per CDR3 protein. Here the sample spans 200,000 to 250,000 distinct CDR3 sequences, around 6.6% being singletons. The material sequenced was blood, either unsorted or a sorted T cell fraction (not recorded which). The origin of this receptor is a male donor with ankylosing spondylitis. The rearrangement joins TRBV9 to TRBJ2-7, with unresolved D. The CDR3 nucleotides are TGTGCCAGCAGCTCTCTAAAGGGTCGCGAGCAGTACTTC. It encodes CASSSLKGREQYF.